Following are 29 T cell receptor beta chains from one sample sequenced in a study of T cells in Graves' hyperthyroidism and ophthalmopathy. TCR beta CDR3 regions were amplified from RNA transcripts. HTBI primers drove first-round RT-PCR of the TCR CDR3. TCRdb used MiXCR to reprocess the multiplex PCR reads, holding one entry per CDR3 protein. This repertoire shows fewer than 750,000 distinct CDR3 sequences, approximately 15% found once; its top ten account for approximately 12%. The specimen sequenced was blood. The receptors here all came from a woman between 50 and 59 years old with Graves' ophthalmopathy.

This clonotype occurred many times. The chain couples TRBV7-2 to TRBJ2-1, with 9 bases matching TRBD2. Germline V gene lookup returns CDR1 SGHTA and CDR2 FQGNSA. V shed 3 bases, J shed 4 bases, and the junction held 1 base outside the gene matches. The CDR3 has 14 amino acids. The CDR3 region has the DNA TGTGCCAGCAGCTTCGGACTAGCGTACAATGAGCAGTTCTTC. This encodes CASSFGLAYNEQFF.

As to this clonotype: Germline and junction disagree at one end, which may indicate a read error. The chain couples TRBV25-1 to TRBJ2-7; D unresolved. The germline V gene encodes CDR1 MGHDK and CDR2 SYGVNS. The length of the CDR3 is 12 residues. CDR3 sequence (DNA): TGTGCCAGCAGTGGCGACTCCCACGAGCAGTACTTC. As protein: CASSGDSHEQYF.

This chain uses TRBV4-1 with TRBJ2-7; D is perhaps TRBD2 (6 bases). From germline, CDR1 is MGHRA and CDR2 YSYEKL. The ends were cut back, 0 bases at V and 1 base at J, with 13 bases in the middle. This CDR3 region has 16 residues. The CDR3: CASSQEPYAGSYEQYF. Here the CDR3 DNA reads TGCGCCAGCAGCCAAGAGCCCTATGCGGGGTCCTACGAGCAGTACTTC.

A few counts support this clonotype. The CDR3 nucleotides are TGCGCCAGCAGCCAAGATTTCCCGGGACAGAGACAAGAGACCCAGTACTTC. Amino acid sequence: CASSQDFPGQRQETQYF. The V call is TRBV4-3, the J call TRBJ2-5; 7 positions match TRBD1. The V gene's germline CDR1 is LGHNA and CDR2 YSLEER. The CDR3 contains 17 residues. After removal of 0 bases from V and 2 bases from J, the junction contained 9 bases not matched to a gene.

This clonotype was observed at least ten times. The chain uses TRBV11-2 and TRBJ1-1; D is perhaps TRBD1 (6 bases). CDR1 and CDR2 from the germline V gene are SGHAT and FQNNGV. The CDR3 covers 18 residues. Trimming removed 0 bases at V and 3 bases at J, with 20 bases between. DNA for the CDR3: TGTGCCAGCAGCTTAGATTGGCCCAGGGTAGGGGGGTACACTGAAGCTTTCTTT. Translating it yields CASSLDWPRVGGYTEAFF.

The rearrangement links TRBV19 to TRBJ2-7; the D gene is possibly TRBD1 (6 bases). With 6 bases removed from V and 3 bases from J, the gap between germline ends came to 21 bases. The length of the CDR3 is 16 residues. CDR1 and CDR2 (germline): LNHDA, SQIVND (reference sequence). CDR3 DNA sequence: TGTGCCAGTAGCTCCCACAGGGAAGGATTAATCTACGAGCAGTACTTC. This sequence encodes CASSSHREGLIYEQYF.

A remark on this clonotype: Given a much more abundant clone one base away, this may be a read error. The CDR3 DNA sequence: TGCAGCGTACGGACTAGCTGGAGCTCCTACGAGCAGTACTTC. Its protein is CSVRTSWSSYEQYF. The chain carries TRBV29-1 and TRBJ2-7; the match to TRBD2 covers 8 bases. CDR3 size: 14 residues. After removal of 6 bases from V and 0 bases from J, the junction contained 7 bases not matched to a gene. The germline V gene has CDR1 SQVTM and CDR2 ANQGSEA.

This clonotype was recorded many times. The DNA of the CDR3 is TGTGCCACCAGTGATTCCGCCGGGACAGGGGAGCGGGTGGCCTACAATGAGCAGTTCTTC. Translated, it gives CATSDSAGTGERVAYNEQFF. V is TRBV24-1 and J is TRBJ2-1, with 10 bases matching TRBD1. Trimming took 2 bases from V and 2 from J; bases not matched to a gene: 14. Germline lookup yields CDR1 KGHDR and CDR2 SFDVKD. This CDR3 has 20 amino acids.

This sequence joins TRBV10-2 and TRBJ2-7; TRBD2 is a possible D gene (6 bases). CDR3 length: 15 residues. Trimming removed 6 bases at V and 0 bases at J, with 15 bases between. In germline, CDR1 is WSHSY, CDR2 SAAADI. The DNA of the CDR3 is TGCGCCAGCAGAGACCGGGACTTAAACTCCTACGAGCAGTACTTC. Protein: CASRDRDLNSYEQYF.

Comment on this clonotype: This may be a read error: a much more frequent sequence differs by one nucleotide. The CDR3 carries no conserved terminal phenylalanine or tryptophan, so it likely arises from a read error. DNA of the CDR3: TGTGCCAGCAGTTTTACAGGGCTCGAGCAGTACCTC. Protein: CASSFTGLEQYL. The chain combines TRBV2 with TRBJ2-7; TRBD1 might be the D (6 bases). V lost 5 bases and J 6 bases, leaving 11 bases between the germline ends. The CDR3 covers 12 residues. Germline-derived CDR1 and CDR2 are SNHLY and FYNNEI.

The J gene is TRBJ2-7, the V gene TRBV19; D unresolved. V lost 6 bases, J lost 0 bases, and 9 bases lay in between. Germline V gene lookup returns CDR1 LNHDA and CDR2 SQIVND (reference sequence). This CDR3 contains 13 residues. CDR3: CASRRTDSYEQYF. The CDR3 bases are TGTGCCAGTAGACGGACGGACTCCTACGAGCAGTACTTC.

The CDR3 is CASSYSISGMGYNEQFF. The CDR3, as DNA: TGTGCCAGCAGTTACTCGATCAGCGGGATGGGGTACAATGAGCAGTTCTTC. The chain is built from TRBV6-5 and TRBJ2-1, with 7 bases lining up with TRBD2. This CDR3 is built from 17 residues. J was trimmed by 4 bases and V by 0 bases; bases with no gene match: 9. Germline assignment: CDR1 MNHEY and CDR2 SVGAGI.

Notes on this clonotype: The CDR3 does not end in the conserved phenylalanine or tryptophan, so this is likely a read error. V usage is TRBV4-1 and J usage is TRBJ2-7; D unclear. Trimming stripped 0 bases from V and 3 bases from J, with 9 bases between. The CDR3 is 14 residues long. CDR1 is MGHRA and CDR2 is YSYEKL in the germline V gene. CDR3 sequence: CASSQEVEYYEQYL. The CDR3 nucleotides read TGCGCCAGCAGCCAAGAGGTTGAGTACTACGAGCAGTACCTC.

CDR3 amino acids: CASSPEPTGGETQYF. CDR3 DNA: TGCGCCAGCAGCCCCGAACCGACAGGGGGAGAGACCCAGTACTTC. The gene calls are TRBV5-1 and TRBJ2-5; 9 bases are shared with TRBD1. The CDR3 runs 15 residues. The V gene end was trimmed by 4 bases and the J gene end by 4 bases; junction bases not matched to a gene: 8. The germline CDR1 and CDR2 sequences are SGHRS and YFSETQ. Based on the CDR3 plus reference TRBV5-1 and TRBJ2-5, the full variable domain is KAGVTQTPRYLIKTRGQQVTLSCSPISGHRSVSWYQQTPGQGLQFLFEYFSETQRNKGNFPGRFSGRQFSNSRSEMNVSTLELGDSALYLCASSPEPTGGETQYFGPGTRLLVL.

CDR3 protein: CASSQEGHNQPQHF. CDR3 coding DNA: TGTGCCAGCAGCCAAGAGGGCCACAATCAGCCCCAGCATTTT. This chain connects TRBV12-3 or TRBV12-4 to TRBJ1-5; no clear D. V lost 6 bases and J lost 3, with 12 bases in between. There are 14 residues in the CDR3.

The rearrangement links TRBV29-1 to TRBJ2-7; 10 bases align to TRBD2. Germline V gene data show CDR1 as SQVTM and CDR2 as ANQGSEA. The CDR3 has 13 residues. V shed 4 bases and J 4 bases; nucleotides not matched to a gene: 4. CDR3 sequence (DNA): TGCAGCGTTGTACGGACTAGCGGTTACGAGCAGTACTTC. Translated, it gives CSVVRTSGYEQYF.

Comments on this clonotype: A much larger clone lies a single base off, so this may be a read error. This chain connects TRBV28 to TRBJ2-7; D unresolved. The CDR3 is made up of 14 amino acids. Deletions cut 7 bases from V and 4 bases from J, with 17 bases between. Germline V gene lookup returns CDR1 MDHEN and CDR2 SYDVKM. The CDR3 reads CASTPGPTSYEQYF. CDR3 in DNA: TGTGCCAGCACCCCGGGCCCTACCTCTTACGAGCAGTACTTC.

On this clonotype: This sequence may be a read error, since a much larger clone differs from it by one base. The chain couples TRBV20-1 to TRBJ2-1, with D possibly being TRBD2 (6 bases). V was trimmed by 7 bases and J by 6 bases, leaving 16 bases between them. CDR1 is DFQATT, CDR2 SNEGSKA, per germline (reference sequence). The CDR3 extends over 13 amino acids. The CDR3 region has the DNA TGCAGTGTCAGGAGGGGCAGGGTCAATGAGCAGTTCTTC. It specifies CSVRRGRVNEQFF.

Ten or more counts support this clonotype. V is TRBV28 and J is TRBJ1-5, with 8 bases that match TRBD1. The germline V gene encodes CDR1 MDHEN and CDR2 SYDVKM. The ends lost 6 bases at V and 5 bases at J; junction bases unmatched: 9. CDR3 size: 15 residues. The DNA of the CDR3 is TGTGCCAGCAGGCAACAGGGGGTATGGGATCAGCCCCAGCATTTT. Protein product: CASRQQGVWDQPQHF.

This clonotype was counted ten times or more. The chain uses TRBV5-1 and TRBJ2-7, with 12 positions matching TRBD2. From germline, CDR1 is SGHRS and CDR2 YFSETQ. This CDR3 is 17 amino acids long. V shed 0 bases and J 4 bases; nucleotides not matched to a gene: 8. This CDR3 is CASSLGLAGGPWYEQYF. DNA of the CDR3: TGCGCCAGCAGCTTGGGGCTAGCGGGAGGGCCATGGTACGAGCAGTACTTC. Looking up the rest from reference TRBV5-1 and TRBJ2-7 gives the full variable domain: KAGVTQTPRYLIKTRGQQVTLSCSPISGHRSVSWYQQTPGQGLQFLFEYFSETQRNKGNFPGRFSGRQFSNSRSEMNVSTLELGDSALYLCASSLGLAGGPWYEQYFGPGTRLTVT.

The gene calls are TRBV4-1 and TRBJ2-3, with D tentatively TRBD2 (6 bases). V was pared by 3 bases and J by 6 bases, with 10 bases between. CDR3 length equals 13 residues. Germline values: CDR1 MGHRA, CDR2 YSYEKL. CDR3 loop: CASSHVREDTQYF. The CDR3 nucleotides are TGCGCCAGCAGCCACGTCCGGGAGGATACGCAGTATTTT.

This clonotype has more than one count but fewer than ten. The chain links TRBV27 to TRBJ2-7, with D unclear. The germline gives CDR1 MNHEY, CDR2 SMNVEV (reference sequence). V was pared by 5 bases and J by 0 bases, with 14 bases between. This CDR3 spans 15 amino acids. CDR3 in amino acids: CASSLRALSSYEQYF. The CDR3 DNA follows: TGTGCCAGCAGTCTGCGAGCGTTAAGCTCCTACGAGCAGTACTTC.

Points on this clonotype: A much larger clone is a single base away; this may be a read error. V is TRBV7-2 and J is TRBJ1-2; D might be TRBD1 (6 bases). CDR1 is SGHTA, CDR2 FQGNSA, per germline. This CDR3 comprises 13 residues. CDR3 bases: TGTGCCAGCAGCTTTCCGGGGGCGCGTGGCTACATCTTC. This sequence encodes CASSFPGARGYIF.

This clonotype was counted between two and nine times. The V and J genes are TRBV3-1 and TRBJ1-3, with 8 bases matching TRBD1. The V gene end was trimmed by 1 base and the J gene end by 4 bases; junction bases not matched to a gene: 12. The length of the CDR3 is 18 residues. Germline loops: CDR1 LGHDT, CDR2 YNNKEL (reference sequence). DNA of the CDR3: TGTGCCAGCAGCCAAGTTGTCGGGCAGGGGGCGTTCGGAAACACCATATATTTT. It is translated as CASSQVVGQGAFGNTIYF.

This clonotype was seen more than once but under ten times. The CDR3 DNA follows: TGTGCCAGCAGCTTAAGTGTCTTCACTCAACAAGAGACCCAGTACTTC. Amino acids: CASSLSVFTQQETQYF. The chain couples TRBV7-6 to TRBJ2-5; no clear D. Looked up from germline, CDR1 is SGHVS and CDR2 is FNYEAQ. V was cut by 2 bases and J by 2 bases, with 15 bases left in between. This CDR3 contains 16 residues.

This clonotype was detected ten times or more. The chain couples TRBV13 to TRBJ2-3; D is tentatively TRBD1 or TRBD2 (6 bases each). Trimming took off 4 bases at V and 1 base at J, with 15 bases between the two ends. The CDR3 runs to 16 residues. The germline CDR1 and CDR2 sequences are PRHDT and FYEKMQ (reference sequence). The CDR3 bases are TGTGCCAGCAGCTCCCAGGCAGGGGAGGGCACAGATACGCAGTATTTT. This gives the protein CASSSQAGEGTDTQYF.

This clonotype was seen at least ten times. V gene TRBV24-1 combines with J gene TRBJ1-2; D perhaps matches TRBD1 (5 bases). The CDR3 contains 14 residues. V lost 3 bases to trimming and J lost 4 bases, with 11 bases between them. Germline-derived CDR1 and CDR2 are KGHDR and SFDVKD. This CDR3 is CATSDESGTYGYTF. The DNA of the CDR3 is TGTGCCACCAGTGATGAATCGGGGACCTATGGCTACACCTTC.

The chain is built from TRBV19 and TRBJ1-5; D remains unclear. Germline-derived CDR1 and CDR2 are LNHDA and SQIVND (reference sequence). This CDR3 is 13 amino acids long. V gave up 7 bases and J gave up 1 base, with 8 bases separating them. The CDR3 loop is CASNKDSNQPQHF. The DNA for the CDR3 is TGTGCCAGTAACAAGGACAGCAATCAGCCCCAGCATTTT.

This clonotype came up a few times. The rearrangement links TRBV19 to TRBJ2-4; a possible D gene is TRBD2 (5 bases). The V gene lost 0 bases and the J gene lost 8 bases, with 11 bases spanning the gap. The CDR3 has 14 residues. CDR1 is LNHDA and CDR2 is SQIVND in the germline V gene (reference sequence). The DNA of the CDR3 is TGTGCCAGTAGTATAGAAACGGGATCCGACATTCAGTACTTC. The encoded protein is CASSIETGSDIQYF.